This is a list of T cell receptor beta chains from one sample in a study of cytomegalovirus exposure and HLA in healthy donors. Only in-frame clones appear in the TCRdb table, and some are missing; sequencing was by immunoSEQ multiplex PCR. The sample has under 150,000 clones, 70% to 80% seen once. What was sequenced was PBMCs. These receptor sequences come from a middle-aged woman in good health and CMV-seropositive. Each CDR3 is given with its conserved first and last residue. The D gene is left open where the match is weak. Some rows mark clone size as missing; the rest say once, few, many or name a class of expanded clone.

>.|TRBJ2-7|TRBV11-2|TRBD2
TGTGCCAGCAGCTCTAGCGGGGCCTCCTACGAGCAGTACTTC
CASSSSGASYEQYF
>few|TRBJ2-1|TRBV2|TRBD2
TGTGCCAGCAGTGGGGGGCGACTAGCGGGTGATGAGCAGTTCTTC
CASSGGRLAGDEQFF
>.|TRBJ2-1|TRBV7-6|TRBD2
TGTGCCAGCAGCCCTTTTAGCGGGAGCGGTAATGAGCAGTTCTTC
CASSPFSGSGNEQFF
>.|TRBJ2-3|TRBV18|TRBD2
TGTGCCAGCTCACCACCGTCTAGCGGGAGGCCGCAGGATACGCAGTATTTT
CASSPPSSGRPQDTQYF
>once|TRBJ2-7|TRBV6-6|TRBD2
TGTGCCAGCAATTCCGGGACTAGCGGGACCCTGGAGCAGTACTTC
CASNSGTSGTLEQYF
>.|TRBJ1-1|TRBV11-1|.
TGTGCCAGCCGACACGGGGAGCTGAGGAACACTGAAGCTTTCTTT
CASRHGELRNTEAFF
>few|TRBJ2-7|TRBV11-3|TRBD1
TGTGCCAGCAGCTCCCGAGGACAGGACTACGAGCAGTACTTC
CASSSRGQDYEQYF
>.|TRBJ1-5|TRBV7-8|TRBD1
TGTGCCAGCAGCTTAGCTTGGGGGACAGTAAGCAATCAGCCCCAGCATTTT
CASSLAWGTVSNQPQHF
>.|TRBJ2-2|TRBV29-1|.
TGCAGCGTACAGAGAAGGAACACCGGGGAGCTGTTTTTT
CSVQRRNTGELFF
>.|TRBJ2-2|TRBV27|.
TGTGCCAGCAGTTCCTCTTTTTACACCGGGGAGCTGTTTTTT
CASSSSFYTGELFF
>.|TRBJ2-1|TRBV7-9|TRBD2
TGTTCCAGCAGCTTAGCGACTAGCGGGAGGGCGGGGTGGCAGTTCTTC
CSSSLATSGRAGWQFF
>.|TRBJ2-3|TRBV6-1|TRBD2
TGTGCCAGCAGTGAGGAAAGCGGGAGAGGCACAGATACGCAGTATTTT
CASSEESGRGTDTQYF
>.|TRBJ1-2|TRBV5-5|.
TGTGCCAGCAGCTTGGGAGGGGGAGGCTACACCTTC
CASSLGGGGYTF
>.|TRBJ2-1|TRBV5-1|TRBD1
TGCGCCAGCAGCTTGTTCGGACAGGGGGCCGATGAGCAGTTCTTC
CASSLFGQGADEQFF
>few|TRBJ2-3|TRBV7-8|.
TGTGCCAGCAGCCTAACGACAGCCCTGTACAGCACAGATACGCAGTATTTT
CASSLTTALYSTDTQYF
>.|TRBJ1-5|TRBV7-6|.
TGTGCCAGCAGCTCCATGGGGCAGGGGCAGCCCCAGCATTTT
CASSSMGQGQPQHF
>.|TRBJ1-2|TRBV27|.
TGTGCCAGCAGTTTAGGCAGGGACTATGGCTACACCTTC
CASSLGRDYGYTF
>few|TRBJ2-1|TRBV5-8|TRBD2
TGTGCCAGCAGCTTGGGGCCGGGACTAGGTTACAATGAGCAGTTCTTC
CASSLGPGLGYNEQFF
>.|TRBJ2-1|TRBV18|TRBD1
TGTGCCAGCTCCCCGGACAGGGAGCAGTTCTTC
CASSPDREQFF
>.|TRBJ2-3|TRBV7-8|TRBD2
TGTGCCAGCAGCTTTAGACTAGCGGGAGTAGTTGATACGCAGTATTTT
CASSFRLAGVVDTQYF
>.|TRBJ1-2|TRBV30|.
TGTGCCTGGAGTTTGGGGGGGACCAACTATGGCTACACCTTC
CAWSLGGTNYGYTF
>.|TRBJ2-7|TRBV5-4|TRBD2
TGTGCCAGCAGCTTGGGGCTAGCGGGAGGGCCGTCCTACGAGCAGTACTTC
CASSLGLAGGPSYEQYF
>.|TRBJ1-2|TRBV5-4|.
TGTGCCAGCAGCTTGGACAGTCTGACAGGCTACACCTTC
CASSLDSLTGYTF
>once|TRBJ1-1|TRBV2|.
TGTGCCAGCAGTGAAGCACCGGGAACGAACACTGAAGCTTTCTTT
CASSEAPGTNTEAFF
>.|TRBJ2-7|TRBV10-3|TRBD1
TGTGCCTCCGCCGGGACAGGGACCGAGCAGTACTTC
CASAGTGTEQYF
>.|TRBJ1-1|TRBV5-1|.
TGCGCCAGCAGCTTGGCCCTCAACACTGAAGCTTTCTTT
CASSLALNTEAFF
>.|TRBJ2-5|TRBV5-1|TRBD2
TGCGCCAGCAGCTTGGTTCCTAGGCTAGCGGGAGGGCCGGTCCAAGAGACCCAGTACTTC
CASSLVPRLAGGPVQETQYF
>few|TRBJ1-1|TRBV19|TRBD1
TGTGCCAGTAGTATTGGAACAGGGGTGAACACTGAAGCTTTCTTT
CASSIGTGVNTEAFF
>few|TRBJ2-1|TRBV5-1|TRBD2
TGCGCCAGCAGCTCCGGACTAGCGGGGAATGAGCAGTTCTTC
CASSSGLAGNEQFF
>once|TRBJ2-3|TRBV28|TRBD2
TGTGCCAGCACCAAAGCGGGAGGCACGTATTTT
CASTKAGGTYF
>.|TRBJ1-5|TRBV19|TRBD1
TGTGCCAGTAGTTTAGGGACAGGGCTTTATCAGCCCCAGCATTTT
CASSLGTGLYQPQHF
>.|TRBJ2-6|TRBV27|.
TGTGCCAGCAGTCGTTCAGGCTCTGGGGCCAACGTCCTGACTTTC
CASSRSGSGANVLTF
>.|TRBJ2-1|TRBV5-1|.
TGCGCCAGCAGCTTGAGGGGAGGGGGGGCCGAGCAGTTCTTC
CASSLRGGGAEQFF
>.|TRBJ2-2|TRBV5-1|.
TGCGCCAGCACCTCCTCGAACATCAACACCGGGGAGCTGTTTTTT
CASTSSNINTGELFF
>.|TRBJ2-2|TRBV28|.
TGTGCCAGCAGGACCCGCAGGGTGCCCGGGGAGCTGTTTTTT
CASRTRRVPGELFF
>.|TRBJ1-2|TRBV28|.
TGTGCCAGCAGTTTACAGGGGTATGGCTACACCTTC
CASSLQGYGYTF
>.|TRBJ2-5|TRBV2|.
TGTGCCAGCACCGAGCAGGGGCAGACCCAGTACTTC
CASTEQGQTQYF
>.|TRBJ2-7|TRBV6-1|TRBD2
TGTGCCAGCATGCCCCTAGCGGGAAGGCTCCTCGAGCAGTACTTC
CASMPLAGRLLEQYF
>.|TRBJ2-1|TRBV7-3|.
TGTGCCAGCAGCTTTCGGGAATCCTCCTACAATGAGCAGTTCTTC
CASSFRESSYNEQFF
>few|TRBJ2-7|TRBV2|TRBD2
TGTGCCAGTGAACTAGGAGCGGGGCCCTACGAGCAGTACTTC
CASELGAGPYEQYF
>.|TRBJ1-4|TRBV6-1|.
TGTGCCAGCCGGGGGGGGATTGGTGAAAAACTGTTTTTT
CASRGGIGEKLFF
>.|TRBJ2-1|TRBV2|.
TGTGCCAGCAGTGTAACAGCCCTTTACAATGAGCAGTTCTTC
CASSVTALYNEQFF
>once|TRBJ1-1|TRBV23-1|TRBD1
TGCGCCAGCAGTCAACCGAAAATAAAGGGACAGTCAAACACTGAAGCTTTCTTT
CASSQPKIKGQSNTEAFF
>.|TRBJ1-1|TRBV27|TRBD1
TGTGCCAGCAGTTCGGGACAGCACACTGAAGCTTTCTTT
CASSSGQHTEAFF
>.|TRBJ1-2|TRBV30|TRBD1
TGTGCCTGGAGTGCCTCACTACAGGGGCTAGGGGGCTACACCTTC
CAWSASLQGLGGYTF
>.|TRBJ1-2|TRBV4-2|.
TGTGCCAGCAGCCAAGAAGTTTTGCGGGACGGCTACACCTTC
CASSQEVLRDGYTF
>.|TRBJ1-6|TRBV19|.
TGTGCCAGTATAGAGGGCAGGGGTGGGTCACCCCTCCACTTT
CASIEGRGGSPLHF
>once|TRBJ2-1|TRBV5-1|TRBD2
TGCGCCAGCAGCTTTGGACTAGTTGGATACAATGAGCAGTTCTTC
CASSFGLVGYNEQFF
>few|TRBJ2-1|TRBV19|TRBD1
TGTGCCAGTAGTATCGCAGGGGGCTCCTACAATGAGCAGTTCTTC
CASSIAGGSYNEQFF
>few|TRBJ2-7|TRBV11-1|.
TGTGCCAGCAGCTTTGTCCTTAACTACGAGCAGTACTTC
CASSFVLNYEQYF
>.|TRBJ2-3|TRBV6-1|.
TGTGCCAGCAGTGAATTGGCAGATACTAGCGCCAGGGGAACAGATACGCAGTATTTT
CASSELADTSARGTDTQYF
>few|TRBJ2-7|TRBV5-6|.
TGTGCCAGCAGCCTACGACACGGCTACGAGCAGTACTTC
CASSLRHGYEQYF
>once|TRBJ1-5|TRBV28|TRBD1
TGTGCCAGCAGAAGTACAGGGGTTAGCAATCAGCCCCAGCATTTT
CASRSTGVSNQPQHF